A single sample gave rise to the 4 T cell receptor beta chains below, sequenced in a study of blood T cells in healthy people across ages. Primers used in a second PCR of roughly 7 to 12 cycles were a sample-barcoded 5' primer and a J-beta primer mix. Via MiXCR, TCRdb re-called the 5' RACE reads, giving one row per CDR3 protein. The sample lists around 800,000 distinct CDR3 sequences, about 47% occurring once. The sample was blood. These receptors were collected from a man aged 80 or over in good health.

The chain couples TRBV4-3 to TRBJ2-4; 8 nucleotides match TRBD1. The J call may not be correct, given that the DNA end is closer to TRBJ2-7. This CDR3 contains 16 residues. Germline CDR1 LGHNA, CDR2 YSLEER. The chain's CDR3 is CASSQDLPGGSYEQYF. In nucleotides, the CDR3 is TGCGCCAGCAGCCAAGACCTCCCAGGGGGCTCTTACGAGCAGTACTTC.

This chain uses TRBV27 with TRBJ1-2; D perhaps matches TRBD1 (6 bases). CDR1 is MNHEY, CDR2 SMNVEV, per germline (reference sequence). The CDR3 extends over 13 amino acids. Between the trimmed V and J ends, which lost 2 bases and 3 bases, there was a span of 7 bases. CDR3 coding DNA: TGTGCCAGCAGTTTAGCAGGGGACTATGGCTACACCTTC. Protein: CASSLAGDYGYTF.

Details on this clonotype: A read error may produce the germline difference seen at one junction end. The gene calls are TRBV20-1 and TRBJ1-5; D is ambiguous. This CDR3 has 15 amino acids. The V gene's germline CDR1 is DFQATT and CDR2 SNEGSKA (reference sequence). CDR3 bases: TGCAGTGCTAGAGATCAAAGAAGGAGCAATCAGCCCCGGCATTTT. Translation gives CSARDQRRSNQPRHF.

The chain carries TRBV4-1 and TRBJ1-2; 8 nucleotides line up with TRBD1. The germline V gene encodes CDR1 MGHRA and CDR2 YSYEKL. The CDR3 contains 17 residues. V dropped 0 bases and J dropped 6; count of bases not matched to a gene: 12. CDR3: CASSQDSQPGTGHGYTF. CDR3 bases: TGCGCCAGCAGCCAAGATTCGCAACCCGGGACAGGACATGGCTACACCTTC.